The sample holds a few counts of the clone carrying this T cell receptor beta chain. Its antigen is as yet unknown. The data were taken from a study of CD8 T cells in ankylosing spondylitis. TCRdb re-called the 5' RACE reads through MiXCR, storing one row per CDR3 protein. The table includes 250,000 to 300,000 distinct CDR3 sequences, 15% to 20% detected once. Study-wide results and caveats: The authors reported significant enrichment of disease-linked clones in matched ankylosing spondylitis synovial fluid. Among TCR beta sequences, a motif of eight highly homologous variants appeared characteristic of ankylosing spondylitis blood. Reactive arthritis synovial fluid and blood previously showed some of these motif variants. Researchers report that disease-linked clones proved CD8+ and relatively rare in peripheral blood.

Germline CDR1 SQVTM, CDR2 ANQGSEA. The CDR3 extends over 12 amino acids. Trimming removed 4 bases from V and 2 bases from J, with 9 bases in between. This receptor was identified in a male donor with ankylosing spondylitis or in good health (not recorded which). The J gene is TRBJ2-7, the V gene TRBV29-1; D gene uncertain. Sequencing used blood, either unsorted or a sorted T cell fraction (not recorded which). The DNA of the CDR3 is TGCAGCGTTGTGGCGGTACCCTACGAGCAGTACTTC. Its protein is CSVVAVPYEQYF.